The T cell receptor (beta chain) under discussion was sequenced for a study of blood T cell repertoires in COVID-19. Study-level information: Researchers got acute and convalescent COVID-19 samples from the United States, Italy and Spain.

Using immunoSEQ multiplex PCR, the repertoire was profiled, and TCRdb retains in-frame clones only, with some absent. The sample shows 200,000 to 250,000 clones, 85% of them seen only once. Germline CDR1 reads SGHDT; CDR2 reads YYEEEE. The CDR3 extends over 15 amino acids. V lost 1 base and J lost 2, with 9 bases in between. The sequencing sample was made of peripheral blood. V and J are TRBV5-6 and TRBJ2-2; no clear D gene. This receptor was taken from a woman in her seventies with COVID-19, enrolled during active disease. Here the CDR3 reads CASSLSTVNTGELFF. The CDR3 region has the DNA TGTGCCAGCAGCTTGAGTACGGTTAACACCGGGGAGCTGTTTTTT.